Given below is one T cell receptor beta chain in context. The antigen remains undetermined. The sample comes from a study of OX40 agonist ivuxolimab in advanced cancers. Study-wide background: People who had prior anti-PD-1, anti-PD-L1 or anti-CTLA-4 therapy could take part, and under 50% had some. Study results and limitations: Circulating CD4+ and CD8+ T cells showed clonal expansion by week 6 at 0.1 to 3.0 mg/kg.

Profiling relied on immunoSEQ multiplex PCR, and the TCRdb table lists in-frame clones only, not all of them. This table has 50,000 or so clones, approximately 92% appearing once. Germline V gene data show CDR1 as MDHEN and CDR2 as SYDVKM. The germline V and J ends were trimmed by 3 bases and 7 bases, with 12 bases remaining between them. The CDR3 extends over 13 amino acids. Patients had blood sampled at baseline and again on cycle 4 day 1 and cycle 7 day 1. The chain couples TRBV28 to TRBJ2-5; the D is unclear. The receptor comes from an adult with an advanced solid tumor such as melanoma, head and neck, liver or kidney cancer. The source was CD4+ or CD8+ T cells sorted from blood, collected in a trial of the OX40 agonist ivuxolimab. The CDR3 region is CASSFLQVGTQYF. DNA of the CDR3: TGTGCCAGCAGTTTTCTGCAAGTCGGGACCCAGTACTTC.